The 31 T cell receptor beta chains below come from one sample, sequenced in a study of PD-1 blockade in classical Hodgkin lymphoma. Every single patient, without exception, relapsed after autologous stem cell transplantation, and brentuximab vedotin exposure varied. Assay used: immunoSEQ multiplex PCR; TCRdb lists only in-frame clones, some missing. Of over 35,000 clones listed, 60% to 85% are singletons. The sequencing used peripheral blood mononuclear cells (PBMCs), collected at baseline. The receptors stem from a human donor with classical Hodgkin lymphoma.

This chain links TRBV6-1 with TRBJ2-1; tentatively, D is TRBD1 (5 bases). CDR1 and CDR2 from the germline V gene are MNHNS and SASEGT. Trimming took 0 bases from V and 2 from J, leaving 11 bases between them. The length of the CDR3 is 16 residues. The CDR3 DNA reads TGTGCCAGCAGTGAAGCTCCAGGGAAAGCCTACAATGAGCAGTTCTTC. As protein: CASSEAPGKAYNEQFF.

This chain uses TRBV6-5 with TRBJ1-3, with D perhaps matching TRBD1 (5 bases). CDR1 MNHEY and CDR2 SVGAGI come from the germline V gene. Trimming took 6 bases from V and 3 from J, leaving 12 bases between them. The CDR3 runs 14 residues. For the CDR3, the DNA is TGTGCCAGCAGAGACAGTTCACTTGGAAACACCATATATTTT. It yields the protein CASRDSSLGNTIYF.

The genes are TRBV7-5 and TRBJ1-5. TRBV7-5 is described as a pseudogene. CDR3 length equals 15 residues. CDR3 in DNA: TGTGCCAGCAGCTCTACGGGTTCGGGCAATCAGCCCCAGCATTTT. Translating gives CASSSTGSGNQPQHF.

The chain joins TRBV6-5 to TRBJ2-1, with D unresolved. Germline values: CDR1 MNHEY, CDR2 SVGAGI. The V gene lost 5 bases and the J gene lost 1 base, with 6 bases spanning the gap. This CDR3 comprises 13 residues. The CDR3 DNA reads as TGTGCCAGCAGTGCCAGTTCCTACAATGAGCAGTTCTTC. It codes for CASSASSYNEQFF.

This clone was counted between two and nine times. This chain joins TRBV6-6 and TRBJ1-4; D not certain. V was pared by 5 bases and J by 11 bases, with 18 bases between. In germline, CDR1 is MNHNY, CDR2 SVGAGI (reference sequence). The CDR3 spans 14 residues. The CDR3 coding sequence is TGTGCCAGCAGTCTACCCGGGCCGACCGTTAAACTGTTTTTT. Its translation: CASSLPGPTVKLFF.

The V gene is TRBV7-3, the J gene TRBJ2-3; 11 bases fit TRBD1. The CDR3 has 15 amino acids. CDR1 is SGHTA and CDR2 is FQGTGA in the germline V gene. With V trimmed by 0 bases and J by 5 bases, 1 base remained unmatched. This CDR3 reads CASSLTGQGGDTQYF. CDR3 nucleotide sequence: TGTGCCAGCAGCTTAACGGGACAGGGGGGAGATACGCAGTATTTT.

This chain uses TRBV27 with TRBJ2-1, with D possibly being TRBD1 (6 bases). CDR3 length equals 11 residues. Trimming removed 3 bases from V and 10 bases from J, with 7 bases in between. Germline V gene sequence: CDR1 MNHEY, CDR2 SMNVEV (reference sequence). This CDR3 reads CASSLGAEQFF. CDR3 nucleotides: TGTGCCAGCAGTTTGGGGGCAGAGCAGTTCTTC.

The chain uses TRBV4-2 and TRBJ1-4; a weak D match, TRBD1 (6 bases). The CDR3 runs to 17 residues. V was pared by 2 bases and J by 0 bases, with 13 bases between. Germline CDR1 LGHNA, CDR2 YNFKEQ. CDR3 DNA: TGTGCCAGCAGCCAAACAGGGCTTCGGGCAACTAATGAAAAACTGTTTTTT. It encodes CASSQTGLRATNEKLFF.

The chain joins TRBV11-2 to TRBJ2-7; D is tentatively TRBD1 or TRBD2 (5 bases each). Trimming pared 4 bases from V and 3 bases from J, leaving 19 bases between. Per germline, CDR1 SGHAT and CDR2 FQNNGV. The CDR3 consists of 16 residues. The CDR3 loop reads CASSSSTGTPDYEQYF. DNA for the CDR3: TGTGCCAGCAGCTCCTCAACCGGGACCCCAGACTACGAGCAGTACTTC.

The J gene is TRBJ1-2, the V gene TRBV6-1; D remains unclear. In germline, CDR1 is MNHNS, CDR2 SASEGT. The germline V and J ends were trimmed by 5 bases and 0 bases, with 16 bases remaining between them. CDR3 length equals 16 residues. The CDR3 protein is CASSQGGVRTNYGYTF. The CDR3 DNA sequence: TGTGCCAGCAGTCAAGGTGGGGTCCGGACTAACTATGGCTACACCTTC.

This clone was seen once. The chain is built from TRBV19 and TRBJ1-5, with no clear D. V was shortened by 3 bases and J by 4 bases, with 4 bases between the two germline ends. This CDR3 region has 12 residues. The germline CDR1 and CDR2 sequences are LNHDA and SQIVND (reference sequence). The CDR3 DNA follows: TGTGCCAGTAGTATGTTTAATCAGCCCCAGCATTTT. It specifies CASSMFNQPQHF.

This sequence joins TRBV19 and TRBJ1-1; 8 bases agree with TRBD1. The V gene's germline CDR1 is LNHDA and CDR2 SQIVND (reference sequence). The trim removed 1 base at V and 2 bases at J, leaving 9 bases unmatched. The CDR3 runs to 17 residues. DNA of the CDR3: TGTGCCAGTAGTATAGCAGGGGGACAGGCACCCAACACTGAAGCTTTCTTT. This gives the protein CASSIAGGQAPNTEAFF. Using reference TRBV19 and TRBJ1-1 for the parts outside the CDR3, the full variable domain is DGGITQSPKYLFRKEGQNVTLSCEQNLNHDAMYWYRQDPGQGLRLIYYSQIVNDFQKGDIAEGYSVSREKKESFPLTVTSAQKNPTAFYLCASSIAGGQAPNTEAFFGQGTRLTVV.

The chain has TRBV5-1 and TRBJ2-1, with 10 bases that match TRBD2. V shed 0 bases, J shed 0 bases, and the junction held 6 bases outside the gene matches. CDR1 is SGHRS, CDR2 YFSETQ, per germline. This CDR3 is 18 amino acids long. For the CDR3, the DNA is TGCGCCAGCAGCTTGGGGCTAGCGGGGGTGAGCTCCTACAATGAGCAGTTCTTC. It specifies CASSLGLAGVSSYNEQFF.

This clone was observed a handful of times. This chain joins TRBV29-1 and TRBJ2-6; D may be TRBD1 (6 bases). Trimming shortened V by 5 bases and J by 0 bases, and 17 bases separated the two germline ends. The CDR3 is made up of 17 amino acids. Germline-derived CDR1 and CDR2 are SQVTM and ANQGSEA. The CDR3 spells CSVFDRTESSGANVLTF. The CDR3 coding sequence is TGCAGCGTTTTTGACAGGACAGAGAGCTCTGGGGCCAACGTCCTGACTTTC.

The chain recombines TRBV11-3 with TRBJ2-5; D is unclear. Germline-derived CDR1 and CDR2 are SGHNT and YENEEA. With 1 base removed from V and 1 base from J, the gap between germline ends came to 4 bases. The CDR3 length is 13 residues. CDR3 sequence reads: CASSLGFQETQYF. CDR3 in DNA: TGTGCCAGCAGCTTAGGTTTCCAAGAGACCCAGTACTTC.

For this clone: The identical CDR3 is also encoded by other nucleotide sequences in the sample. The chain has TRBV28 and TRBJ2-1; TRBD2 aligns across 13 bases. V trimming: 8 bases; J trimming: 6 bases; junction bases outside the gene matches: 1. The CDR3 totals 13 residues. Germline CDR1 reads MDHEN; CDR2 reads SYDVKM. The CDR3 reads CASRLAGGNEQFF. The CDR3, as DNA: TGTGCCAGCCGACTAGCGGGAGGCAATGAGCAGTTCTTC.

The chain is built from TRBV12-2 and TRBJ1-5; the table calls TRBD1, which could not be checked here. TRBV12-2 is a known pseudogene. This CDR3 has 16 amino acids. This CDR3 reads CASRYTTGTSNQPQHF. CDR3 bases: TGTGCAAGTCGCTACACGACAGGGACGAGCAATCAGCCCCAGCATTTT.

The table lists this clone with a few counts. The rearrangement uses TRBV28 and TRBJ2-7; 9 positions match TRBD1. With V trimmed by 2 bases and J by 7 bases, 9 bases remained unmatched. This CDR3 is built from 15 residues. The germline CDR1 and CDR2 sequences are MDHEN and SYDVKM. The CDR3: CASSLLIDRGGEQYF. For the CDR3, the DNA is TGTGCCAGCAGTTTACTAATTGACAGGGGGGGTGAGCAGTACTTC. The variable domain in full, with the rest retrieved from reference TRBV28 and TRBJ2-7, is DVKVTQSSRYLVKRTGEKVFLECVQDMDHENMFWYRQDPGLGLRLIYFSYDVKMKEKGDIPEGYSVSREKKERFSLILESASTNQTSMYLCASSLLIDRGGEQYFGPGTRLTVT.

The chain joins TRBV7-8 to TRBJ1-3, with D unclear. The V end was cut by 4 bases, the J end by 2 bases, with 12 bases between. The CDR3 consists of 15 residues. CDR1 and CDR2 (germline): SGHVS, FQNEAQ. The CDR3 reads CASSSRLVTGNTIYF. DNA of the CDR3: TGTGCCAGCAGCTCCCGACTGGTAACTGGAAACACCATATATTTT.

This clone was found once. CDR3 loop: CASSLDSGRSFSGANVLTF. CDR3 nucleotides: TGTGCCAGCAGCTTAGATTCAGGACGATCATTCTCTGGGGCCAACGTCCTGACTTTC. The V gene is TRBV11-3, the J gene TRBJ2-6; D not resolved. Germline values: CDR1 SGHNT, CDR2 YENEEA. CDR3 length: 19 amino acids. The germline V and J ends were trimmed by 0 bases and 0 bases, with 15 bases remaining between them. The full variable domain, in which reference TRBV11-3 and TRBJ2-6 provide the parts outside the CDR3, is EAGVVQSPRYKIIEKKQPVAFWCNPISGHNTLYWYLQNLGQGPELLIRYENEEAVDDSQLPKDRFSAERLKGVDSTLKIQPAELGDSAVYLCASSLDSGRSFSGANVLTFGAGSRLTVL.

This clone was seen a few times. The chain uses TRBV18 and TRBJ1-2; 9 positions match TRBD1. Germline V CDR1 and CDR2: KGHSH, LQKENI. The CDR3 sequence is 15 residues long. Trimming at V came to 3 bases and at J to 2 bases, leaving 4 bases not matched to a gene. The CDR3 is CASSPGTGPNYGYTF. The CDR3 coding sequence is TGTGCCAGCTCACCCGGGACAGGGCCGAACTATGGCTACACCTTC.

The chain is built from TRBV29-1 and TRBJ1-5, with a possible D match to TRBD1 (5 bases). The CDR3 spans 11 residues. Germline CDR1 SQVTM, CDR2 ANQGSEA. The V end lost 6 bases, the J end lost 6 bases, and 9 bases lay between the germline ends. The CDR3 sequence is CSVGGGQPQHF. DNA of the CDR3: TGCAGCGTCGGGGGGGGTCAGCCCCAGCATTTT. Filled out from reference TRBV29-1 and TRBJ1-5, the complete variable domain reads SAVISQKPSRDICQRGTSLTIQCQVDSQVTMMFWYRQQPGQSLTLIATANQGSEATYESGFVIDKFPISRPNLTFSTLTVSNMSPEDSSIYLCSVGGGQPQHFGDGTRLSIL.

The chain recombines TRBV18 with TRBJ2-6; D is unresolved. The V end lost 5 bases, the J end lost 2 bases, and 7 bases lay between the germline ends. Germline V CDR1 and CDR2: KGHSH, LQKENI. The length of the CDR3 is 14 residues. Here the CDR3 reads CASSSTPGANVLTF. The CDR3 region has the DNA TGTGCCAGCTCATCAACTCCTGGGGCCAACGTCCTGACTTTC.

CDR3 region: CASSVTGDTNEKLFF. The CDR3 DNA is TGTGCCAGCAGCGTAACAGGGGATACTAATGAAAAACTGTTTTTT. The J gene is TRBJ1-4, the V gene TRBV9; 7 bases are shared with TRBD1. CDR1 SGDLS and CDR2 YYNGEE come from the germline V gene. V shed 1 base and J 2 bases; nucleotides not matched to a gene: 2. This CDR3 comprises 15 residues.

The V and J genes are TRBV19 and TRBJ1-2, with D possibly TRBD1 on 5 matching bases. V was pared by 6 bases and J by 5 bases, with 13 bases between. CDR1 and CDR2 (germline): LNHDA, SQIVND (reference sequence). The CDR3 extends over 13 amino acids. The CDR3 spells CASRQDGEYGYTF. CDR3 in DNA: TGTGCCAGTAGACAGGACGGCGAGTATGGCTACACCTTC.

This clone was counted once. The rearrangement joins TRBV30 to TRBJ2-1; the match to TRBD2 covers 12 bases. Trimming took 3 bases from V and 10 from J; bases not matched to a gene: 7. Germline lookup yields CDR1 GTSNPN and CDR2 SVGIG (reference sequence). This CDR3 spans 14 amino acids. The CDR3 nucleotides read TGTGCCTGGAGCGGGACTAGCGGGCTAGGGGAGCAGTTCTTC. Amino acids: CAWSGTSGLGEQFF.

The J gene is TRBJ2-3, the V gene TRBV28; the D is unclear. V lost 0 bases to trimming and J lost 2 bases, with 12 bases between them. This CDR3 has 16 amino acids. Germline lookup yields CDR1 MDHEN and CDR2 SYDVKM. The CDR3 here is CASSLWRAAITDTQYF. Written as DNA, the CDR3 is TGTGCCAGCAGTTTATGGCGAGCAGCTATCACAGATACGCAGTATTTT.

The V and J genes are TRBV5-1 and TRBJ1-1; D not resolved. In germline, CDR1 is SGHRS, CDR2 YFSETQ. V was clipped by 0 bases and J by 4 bases, with 10 bases between them. CDR3 length: 14 residues. CDR3 sequence (DNA): TGCGCCAGCAGCTTGGCACCAGGCCCCACTGAAGCTTTCTTT. Its translation is CASSLAPGPTEAFF. The variable domain in full, completed from reference TRBV5-1 and TRBJ1-1, reads KAGVTQTPRYLIKTRGQQVTLSCSPISGHRSVSWYQQTPGQGLQFLFEYFSETQRNKGNFPGRFSGRQFSNSRSEMNVSTLELGDSALYLCASSLAPGPTEAFFGQGTRLTVV.

A single count supports this clone. The chain employs TRBV6-6 and TRBJ1-1, with D perhaps TRBD1 (5 bases). CDR3 length: 14 residues. CDR1 MNHNY and CDR2 SVGAGI come from the germline V gene (reference sequence). Trimming shortened V by 2 bases and J by 3 bases, and 10 bases separated the two germline ends. The CDR3, as DNA: TGTGCCAGCAGTTACGGGACGTTGGACACTGAAGCTTTCTTT. Residues: CASSYGTLDTEAFF.

The V and J genes are TRBV19 and TRBJ2-7, with 9 nucleotides matching TRBD1. Trimming took 3 bases from V and 9 from J; bases not matched to a gene: 12. The germline CDR1 and CDR2 sequences are LNHDA and SQIVND (reference sequence). This CDR3 comprises 15 residues. This CDR3 is CASSIPGTGRKGQYF. The CDR3 nucleotides read TGTGCCAGTAGTATCCCCGGGACAGGGCGAAAGGGGCAGTACTTC. The full variable domain, completed using reference TRBV19 and TRBJ2-7, is DGGITQSPKYLFRKEGQNVTLSCEQNLNHDAMYWYRQDPGQGLRLIYYSQIVNDFQKGDIAEGYSVSREKKESFPLTVTSAQKNPTAFYLCASSIPGTGRKGQYFGPGTRLTVT.

The chain links TRBV7-2 to TRBJ2-7; D unresolved. V lost 2 bases to trimming and J lost 4 bases, with 9 bases between them. The V gene's germline CDR1 is SGHTA and CDR2 FQGNSA. The length of the CDR3 is 13 residues. Here the CDR3 reads CASSLQSSYEQYF. The CDR3 DNA reads TGTGCCAGCAGCTTACAGTCGAGTTACGAGCAGTACTTC.